The 14 T cell receptor beta chains below come from one sample, sequenced in a study of cytomegalovirus exposure and HLA in healthy donors. The PCR contained 60 Vbeta and 13 Jbeta primers. Libraries were prepared by immunoSEQ multiplex PCR; TCRdb keeps only in-frame clonotypes and omits some of them. Counted here are around 150,000 clones, 84% occurring once; the ten biggest clones make up nearly 6.5%. Source material: PBMCs. The receptors were sampled from a man aged 50 to 60 in good health and CMV-seropositive.

The chain employs TRBV5-1 and TRBJ2-3; possible D gene TRBD2, 6 bases. CDR3 length: 15 amino acids. With 0 bases removed from V and 7 bases from J, the gap between germline ends came to 15 bases. CDR1 SGHRS and CDR2 YFSETQ come from the germline V gene. DNA of the CDR3: TGCGCCAGCAGCTTGGAGGGAGGTATAGGGAATACGCAGTATTTT. As protein: CASSLEGGIGNTQYF.

This chain joins TRBV9 and TRBJ1-4; D is unclear. The CDR3 runs to 15 residues. The germline V gene encodes CDR1 SGDLS and CDR2 YYNGEE. V was cut by 4 bases and J by 6 bases, with 16 bases left in between. The CDR3 reads CASSPRPGGDEKLFF. CDR3 nucleotide sequence: TGTGCCAGCAGCCCCCGGCCGGGAGGAGATGAAAAACTGTTTTTT.

The chain combines TRBV7-8 with TRBJ2-5; no clear D. CDR1 is SGHVS and CDR2 is FQNEAQ in the germline V gene. V dropped 5 bases and J dropped 1 base, with 8 bases sitting between them. The CDR3 consists of 13 residues. CDR3 DNA sequence: TGTGCCAGCAGCCAGACTCGCCAAGAGACCCAGTACTTC. Its translation: CASSQTRQETQYF.

The CDR3 coding sequence is TGTGCCAGCTCACTCTCCCCTCAAGGGACTAGCGGGGGCAGCTCCTACGAGCAGTACTTC. It codes for CASSLSPQGTSGGSSYEQYF. The rearrangement links TRBV18 to TRBJ2-7; 14 bases are a match to TRBD2. V was clipped by 4 bases and J by 0 bases; unmatched bases: 14. This CDR3 region has 20 residues. The germline gives CDR1 KGHSH, CDR2 LQKENI.

This chain uses TRBV6-5 with TRBJ2-5, with D perhaps matching TRBD1 (6 bases). The CDR3 length is 15 residues. With 2 bases removed from V and 0 bases from J, the gap between germline ends came to 10 bases. Germline V gene lookup returns CDR1 MNHEY and CDR2 SVGAGI. CDR3 loop: CASSYGNRDQETQYF. The CDR3, as DNA: TGTGCCAGCAGTTACGGGAACAGGGACCAAGAGACCCAGTACTTC.

The rearrangement uses TRBV6-5 and TRBJ2-2; tentative D call: TRBD2 (6 bases). The V end was cut by 5 bases, the J end by 7 bases, with 8 bases between. Germline V CDR1 and CDR2: MNHEY, SVGAGI. The CDR3 is 12 residues long. The DNA for the CDR3 is TGTGCCAGCAGTAGGGGAGGCGGGGAGCTGTTTTTT. Protein: CASSRGGGELFF.

This rearrangement joins TRBV5-4 to TRBJ2-7; 12 positions match TRBD2. Germline-derived CDR1 and CDR2 are SGHNT and YYREEE (reference sequence). The CDR3 covers 15 residues. The trim removed 0 bases at V and 6 bases at J, leaving 4 bases unmatched. CDR3 sequence (DNA): TGTGCCAGCAGCTTGGGTGGACTAGCGGGGAGCGAGCAGTACTTC. Its protein product is CASSLGGLAGSEQYF.

CDR3 bases: TGTGCCAGCGGACGGGACACCGCGGTGGAGACCCAGTACTTC. As protein: CASGRDTAVETQYF. The chain recombines TRBV13 with TRBJ2-5, with D possibly matching TRBD1 (6 bases). CDR1 is PRHDT and CDR2 is FYEKMQ in the germline V gene (reference sequence). This CDR3 comprises 14 residues. Trimming took 8 bases from V and 5 from J, leaving 18 bases between them.

The chain joins TRBV11-2 to TRBJ2-3; D may be TRBD2 (7 bases). From germline, CDR1 is SGHAT and CDR2 FQNNGV. The CDR3 spans 13 residues. The germline V and J ends were trimmed by 6 bases and 6 bases, with 13 bases remaining between them. The CDR3 DNA is TGTGCCAGCAGTGGGGGGGCAAAGGATACGCAGTATTTT. Protein product: CASSGGAKDTQYF.

The genes are TRBV29-1 and TRBJ1-3, with D uncertain. The V end lost 8 bases, the J end lost 0 bases, and 14 bases lay between the germline ends. The CDR3 length is 14 residues. From germline, CDR1 is SQVTM and CDR2 ANQGSEA. This chain's CDR3 is CSIWTGVSGNTIYF. DNA for the CDR3: TGCAGCATCTGGACGGGAGTCTCTGGAAACACCATATATTTT.

The chain has TRBV19 and TRBJ1-5; D is uncertain. Trimming left V 6 bases short and J 1 base short, with 16 bases between. This CDR3 contains 16 residues. Germline CDR1 is LNHDA and CDR2 is SQIVND (reference sequence). The CDR3 DNA reads as TGTGCCAGTAGGCCAATGAATCTAGGAAGCAATCAGCCCCAGCATTTT. This codes for CASRPMNLGSNQPQHF.

J is TRBJ2-1 and V is TRBV9; TRBD1 matches at 10 bases. The CDR3 covers 15 residues. The V gene end was trimmed by 0 bases and the J gene end by 7 bases; junction bases not matched to a gene: 4. Germline V CDR1 and CDR2: SGDLS, YYNGEE. CDR3 sequence: CASSVGTGGWNEQFF. CDR3 coding DNA: TGTGCCAGCAGCGTAGGGACAGGGGGTTGGAATGAGCAGTTCTTC.

The genes are TRBV9 and TRBJ1-3; 10 nucleotides align to TRBD1. Germline loops: CDR1 SGDLS, CDR2 YYNGEE. Trimming took 0 bases from V and 6 from J; bases not matched to a gene: 12. The CDR3 consists of 18 residues. The CDR3 sequence is CASSVVANRGTGENTIYF. The CDR3 DNA reads TGTGCCAGCAGCGTAGTAGCTAACAGGGGGACAGGGGAAAACACCATATATTTT.

Written as DNA, the CDR3 is TGTGCCAGCAGCCCGAACAATAATCAGCCCCAGCATTTT. Its protein product is CASSPNNNQPQHF. The V and J genes are TRBV7-6 and TRBJ1-5, with D hard to call. Per the germline V gene, CDR1 is SGHVS and CDR2 is FNYEAQ. The CDR3 loop spans 13 amino acids. Trimming removed 5 bases at V and 4 bases at J, with 9 bases between. The full variable domain, its missing parts supplied by reference TRBV7-6 and TRBJ1-5, is GAGVSQSPRYKVTKRGQDVALRCDPISGHVSLYWYRQALGQGPEFLTYFNYEAQQDKSGLPNDRFSAERPEGSISTLTIQRTEQRDSAMYRCASSPNNNQPQHFGDGTRLSIL.